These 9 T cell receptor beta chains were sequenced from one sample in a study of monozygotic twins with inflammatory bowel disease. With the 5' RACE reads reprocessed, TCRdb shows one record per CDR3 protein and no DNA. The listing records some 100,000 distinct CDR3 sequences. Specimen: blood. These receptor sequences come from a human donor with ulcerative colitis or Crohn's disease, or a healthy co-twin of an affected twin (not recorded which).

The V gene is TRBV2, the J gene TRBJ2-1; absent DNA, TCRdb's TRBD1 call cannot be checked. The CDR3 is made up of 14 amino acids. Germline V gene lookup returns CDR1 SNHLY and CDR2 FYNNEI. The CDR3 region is CASSSSRGQGEQFF.

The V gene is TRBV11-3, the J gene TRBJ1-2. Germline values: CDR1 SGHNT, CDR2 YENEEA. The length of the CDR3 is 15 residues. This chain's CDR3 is CASSLRQAGNYGYTF.

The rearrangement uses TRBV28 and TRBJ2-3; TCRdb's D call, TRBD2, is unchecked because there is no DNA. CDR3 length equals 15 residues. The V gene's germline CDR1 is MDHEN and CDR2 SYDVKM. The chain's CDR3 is CASNSGGAATDTQYF.

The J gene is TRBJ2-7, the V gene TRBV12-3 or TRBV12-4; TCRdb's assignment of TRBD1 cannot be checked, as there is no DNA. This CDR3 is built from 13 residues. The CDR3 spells CASSGTVAYEQYF.

CDR3 protein: CSADTRTSDTNEQFF. V gene TRBV20-1 combines with J gene TRBJ2-1; the TRBD2 assignment by TCRdb is unverifiable without DNA. CDR1 and CDR2 from the germline V gene are DFQATT and SNEGSKA (reference sequence). The CDR3 is 15 amino acids.

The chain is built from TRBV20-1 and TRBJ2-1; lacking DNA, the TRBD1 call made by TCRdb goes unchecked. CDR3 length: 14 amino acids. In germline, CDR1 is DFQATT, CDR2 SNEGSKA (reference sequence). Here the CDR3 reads CSAREPGQGVEQFF.

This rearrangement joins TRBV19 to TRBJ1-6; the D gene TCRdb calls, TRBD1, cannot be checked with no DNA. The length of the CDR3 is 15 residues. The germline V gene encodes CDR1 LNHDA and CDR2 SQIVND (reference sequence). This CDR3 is CASSPWTGLNSPLHF.

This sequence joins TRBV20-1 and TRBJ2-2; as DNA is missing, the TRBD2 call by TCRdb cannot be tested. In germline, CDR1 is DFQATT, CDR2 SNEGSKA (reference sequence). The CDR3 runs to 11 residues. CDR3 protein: CSALASGELFF.

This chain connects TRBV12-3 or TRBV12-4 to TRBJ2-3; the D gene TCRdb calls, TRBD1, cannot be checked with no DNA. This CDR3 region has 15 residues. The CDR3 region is CASSRDPQGADTQYF.